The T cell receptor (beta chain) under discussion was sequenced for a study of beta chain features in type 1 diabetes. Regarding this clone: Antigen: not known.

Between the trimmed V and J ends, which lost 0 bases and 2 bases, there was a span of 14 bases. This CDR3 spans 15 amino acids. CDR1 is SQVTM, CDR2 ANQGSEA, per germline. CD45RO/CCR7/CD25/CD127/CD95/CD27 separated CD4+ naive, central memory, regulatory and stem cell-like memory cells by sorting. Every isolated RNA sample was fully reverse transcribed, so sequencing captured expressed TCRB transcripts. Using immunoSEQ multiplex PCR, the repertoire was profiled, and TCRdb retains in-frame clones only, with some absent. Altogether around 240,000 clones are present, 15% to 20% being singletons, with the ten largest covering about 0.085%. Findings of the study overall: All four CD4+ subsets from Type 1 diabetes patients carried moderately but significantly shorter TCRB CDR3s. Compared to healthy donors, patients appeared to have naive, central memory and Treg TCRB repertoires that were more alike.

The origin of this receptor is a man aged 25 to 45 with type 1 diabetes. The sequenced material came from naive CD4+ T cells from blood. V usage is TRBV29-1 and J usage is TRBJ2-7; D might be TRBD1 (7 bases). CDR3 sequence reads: CSVEDHPRGAYEQYF. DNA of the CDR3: TGCAGCGTTGAAGATCACCCCAGGGGGGCCTACGAGCAGTACTTC.